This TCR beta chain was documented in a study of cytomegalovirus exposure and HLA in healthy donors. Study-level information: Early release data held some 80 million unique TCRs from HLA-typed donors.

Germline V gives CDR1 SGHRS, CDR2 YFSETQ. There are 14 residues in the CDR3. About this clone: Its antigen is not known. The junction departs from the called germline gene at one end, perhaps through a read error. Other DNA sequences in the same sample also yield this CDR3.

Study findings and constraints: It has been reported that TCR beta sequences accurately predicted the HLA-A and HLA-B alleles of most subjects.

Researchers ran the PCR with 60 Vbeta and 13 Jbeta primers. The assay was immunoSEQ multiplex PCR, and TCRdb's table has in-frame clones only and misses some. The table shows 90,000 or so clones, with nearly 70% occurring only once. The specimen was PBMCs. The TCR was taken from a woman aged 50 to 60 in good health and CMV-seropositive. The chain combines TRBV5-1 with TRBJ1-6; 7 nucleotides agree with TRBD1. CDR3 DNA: TGCGCCAGCAGCTTCTGGGACAGCAATTCGCCCCTCCACTTT. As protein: CASSFWDSNSPLHF.